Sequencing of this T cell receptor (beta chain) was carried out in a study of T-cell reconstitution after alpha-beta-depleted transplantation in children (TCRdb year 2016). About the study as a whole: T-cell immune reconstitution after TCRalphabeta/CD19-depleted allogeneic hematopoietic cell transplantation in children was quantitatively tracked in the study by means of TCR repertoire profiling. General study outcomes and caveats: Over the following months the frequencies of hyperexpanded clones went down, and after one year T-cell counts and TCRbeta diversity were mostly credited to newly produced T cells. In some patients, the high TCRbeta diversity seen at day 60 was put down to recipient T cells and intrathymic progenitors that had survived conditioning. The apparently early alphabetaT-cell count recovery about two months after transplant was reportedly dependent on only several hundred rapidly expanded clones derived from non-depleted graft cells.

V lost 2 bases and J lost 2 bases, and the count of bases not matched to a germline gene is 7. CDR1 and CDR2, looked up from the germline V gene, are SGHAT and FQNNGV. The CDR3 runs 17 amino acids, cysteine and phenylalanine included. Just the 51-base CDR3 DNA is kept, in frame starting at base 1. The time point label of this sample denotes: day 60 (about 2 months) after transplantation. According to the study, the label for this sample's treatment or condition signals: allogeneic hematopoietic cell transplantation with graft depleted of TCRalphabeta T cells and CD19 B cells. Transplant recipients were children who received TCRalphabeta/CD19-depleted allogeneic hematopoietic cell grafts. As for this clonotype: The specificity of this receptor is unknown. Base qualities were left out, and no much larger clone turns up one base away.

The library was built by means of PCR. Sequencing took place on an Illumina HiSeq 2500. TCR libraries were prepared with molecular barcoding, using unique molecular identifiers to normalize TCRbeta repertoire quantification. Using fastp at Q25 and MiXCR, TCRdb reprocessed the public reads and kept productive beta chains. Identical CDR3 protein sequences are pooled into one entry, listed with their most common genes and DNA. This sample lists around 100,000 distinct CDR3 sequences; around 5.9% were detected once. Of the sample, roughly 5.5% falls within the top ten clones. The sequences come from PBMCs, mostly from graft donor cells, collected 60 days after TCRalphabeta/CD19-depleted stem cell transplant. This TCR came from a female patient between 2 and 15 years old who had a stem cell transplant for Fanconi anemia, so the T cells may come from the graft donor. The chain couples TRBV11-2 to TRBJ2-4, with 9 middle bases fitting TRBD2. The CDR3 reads CASSLLGAGGPKNIQYF. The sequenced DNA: TGTGCCAGCAGCTTACTGGGCGCGGGAGGGCCCAAAAACATTCAGTACTTC.